The T cell receptor beta chain described here comes from a study of T cell responses to AZD1222 COVID-19 vaccine. Findings and caveats of the study: It was only six AZD1222 recipients who were seropositive at baseline. Repertoires were sampled only after the peak T cell response.

This CDR3 contains 15 residues. Trimming left V 7 bases short and J 0 bases short, with 15 bases between. Germline CDR1 and CDR2: MNHEY and SVGAGI. TCRdb's copy holds only in-frame clones and misses some; the assay was immunoSEQ multiplex PCR. The sample records 80,000 or so clones, about 92% being singletons. Points on this clone: The antigen remains undetermined.

The sequenced sample was peripheral blood, obtained 28 days after the second AZD1222 dose. The V call is TRBV6-5, the J call TRBJ1-2, with D perhaps TRBD1 (5 bases). This sequence was found in an adult who received the AZD1222 COVID-19 vaccine. CDR3 DNA sequence: TGTGCCAGCATCCGGAGCGGGGGGGCTAACTATGGCTACACCTTC. Protein: CASIRSGGANYGYTF.